These 3 T cell receptor beta chains were sequenced from one sample in a study of shared clonotypes between healthy human individuals. Clones were sequenced by immunoSEQ multiplex PCR, and TCRdb holds only the in-frame ones, with some missing. The profile covers approximately 1.5 million clones, with 95% to 99% appearing a single time and around 0.45% taken by the ten largest. The sample comprised naive CD4+ T cells sorted from blood. Subset reported: CD45RA+ positively selected. The receptors shown here come from a man aged 25-45 years in good health.

The rearrangement uses TRBV10-3 and TRBJ2-7, with D perhaps matching TRBD1 (5 bases). The V end lost 2 bases, the J end lost 5 bases, and 7 bases lay between the germline ends. The CDR3 has 12 residues. Per the germline V gene, CDR1 is ENHRY and CDR2 is SYGVKD. CDR3 DNA: TGTGCCATCAGTGAGAACAGGCACGAGCAGTACTTC. Its translation: CAISENRHEQYF.

CDR3 nucleotides: TGTGCCAGCAGCTACGGGACGGGTCAAGAGACCCAGTACTTC. It is translated as CASSYGTGQETQYF. This chain connects TRBV5-5 to TRBJ2-5; tentatively, D is TRBD1 or TRBD2 (5 bases each). The length of the CDR3 is 14 residues. The V end lost 3 bases, the J end lost 2 bases, and 11 bases lay between the germline ends. CDR1 and CDR2 from the germline V gene are SGHKS and YYEKEE (reference sequence). The full variable domain, its missing parts supplied by reference TRBV5-5 and TRBJ2-5, is DAGVTQSPTHLIKTRGQQVTLRCSPISGHKSVSWYQQVLGQGPQFIFQYYEKEERGRGNFPDRFSARQFPNYSSELNVNALLLGDSALYLCASSYGTGQETQYFGPGTRLLVL.

V and J are TRBV7-9 and TRBJ2-7; 12 bases are shared with TRBD1. V lost 5 bases and J lost 4; bases outside the gene matches: 9. The CDR3 has 16 amino acids. Germline-derived CDR1 and CDR2 are SEHNR and FQNEAQ (reference sequence). CDR3 amino acids: CASSLGRDRGRYEQYF. The CDR3 nucleotides read TGTGCCAGCAGCCTCGGGAGGGACAGGGGGCGGTACGAGCAGTACTTC.